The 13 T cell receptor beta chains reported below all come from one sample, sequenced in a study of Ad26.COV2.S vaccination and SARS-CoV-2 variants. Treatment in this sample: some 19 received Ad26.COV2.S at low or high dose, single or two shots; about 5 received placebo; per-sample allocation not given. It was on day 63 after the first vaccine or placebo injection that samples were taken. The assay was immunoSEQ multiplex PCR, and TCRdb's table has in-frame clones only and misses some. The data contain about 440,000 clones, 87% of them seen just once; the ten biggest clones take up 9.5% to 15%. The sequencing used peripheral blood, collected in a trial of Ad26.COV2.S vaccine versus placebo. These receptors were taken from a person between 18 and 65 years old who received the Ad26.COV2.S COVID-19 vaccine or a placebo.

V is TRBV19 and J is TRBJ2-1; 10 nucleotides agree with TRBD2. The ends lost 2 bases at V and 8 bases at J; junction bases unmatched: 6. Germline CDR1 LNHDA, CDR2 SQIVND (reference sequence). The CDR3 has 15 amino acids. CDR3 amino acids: CASSIPSGRSHEQFF. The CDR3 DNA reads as TGTGCCAGTAGTATACCTAGCGGGAGATCCCATGAGCAGTTCTTC. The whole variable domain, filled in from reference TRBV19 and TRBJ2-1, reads DGGITQSPKYLFRKEGQNVTLSCEQNLNHDAMYWYRQDPGQGLRLIYYSQIVNDFQKGDIAEGYSVSREKKESFPLTVTSAQKNPTAFYLCASSIPSGRSHEQFFGPGTRLTVL.

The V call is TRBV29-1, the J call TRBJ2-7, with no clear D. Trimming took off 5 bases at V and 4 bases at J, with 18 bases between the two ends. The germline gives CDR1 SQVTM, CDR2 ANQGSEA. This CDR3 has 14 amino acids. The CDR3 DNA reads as TGCAGCGTTCTGTCCGCGGCCGGCGGATACGAGCAGTACTTC. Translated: CSVLSAAGGYEQYF.

Here the CDR3 reads CASSELGIGEKLFF. The CDR3 DNA is TGTGCCAGCAGTGAATTGGGAATCGGGGAAAAACTGTTTTTT. V and J are TRBV6-1 and TRBJ1-4; D is unclear. V shed 2 bases and J shed 8 bases, with 12 bases lying between them. Germline CDR1 MNHNS, CDR2 SASEGT. The CDR3 runs 14 residues.

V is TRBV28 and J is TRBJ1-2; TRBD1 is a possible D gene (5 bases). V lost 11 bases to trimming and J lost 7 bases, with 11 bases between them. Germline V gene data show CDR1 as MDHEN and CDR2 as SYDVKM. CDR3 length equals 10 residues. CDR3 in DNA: TGTGCCGCAGGGATGGCTGGCTACACCTTC. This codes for CAAGMAGYTF.

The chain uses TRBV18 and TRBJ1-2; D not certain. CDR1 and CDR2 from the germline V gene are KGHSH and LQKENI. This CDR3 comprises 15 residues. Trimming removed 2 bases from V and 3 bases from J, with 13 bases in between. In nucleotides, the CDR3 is TGTGCCAGCTCACCATCAGACCGAAGCGACTATGGCTACACCTTC. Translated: CASSPSDRSDYGYTF. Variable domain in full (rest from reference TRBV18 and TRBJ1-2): NAGVMQNPRHLVRRRGQEARLRCSPMKGHSHVYWYRQLPEEGLKFMVYLQKENIIDESGMPKERFSAEFPKEGPSILRIQQVVRGDSAAYFCASSPSDRSDYGYTFGSGTRLTVV.

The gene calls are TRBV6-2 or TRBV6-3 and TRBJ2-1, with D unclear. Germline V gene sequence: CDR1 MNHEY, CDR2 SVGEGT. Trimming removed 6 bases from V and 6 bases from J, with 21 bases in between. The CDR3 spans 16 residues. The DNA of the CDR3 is TGTGCCAGCAGCCGAAGAGGAACAGTTGTTCCCAATGAGCAGTTCTTC. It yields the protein CASSRRGTVVPNEQFF.

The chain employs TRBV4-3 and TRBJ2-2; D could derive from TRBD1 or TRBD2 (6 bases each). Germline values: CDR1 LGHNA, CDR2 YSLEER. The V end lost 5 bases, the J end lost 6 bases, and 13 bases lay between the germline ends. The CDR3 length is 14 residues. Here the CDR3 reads CASSRERGAGELFF. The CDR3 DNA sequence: TGCGCCAGCAGCAGAGAGAGGGGGGCCGGGGAGCTGTTTTTT.

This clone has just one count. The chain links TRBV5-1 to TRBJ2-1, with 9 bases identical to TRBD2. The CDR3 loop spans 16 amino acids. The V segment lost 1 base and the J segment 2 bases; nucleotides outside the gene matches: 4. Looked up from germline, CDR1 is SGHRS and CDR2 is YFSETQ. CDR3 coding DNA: TGCGCCAGCAGCTTGCGGACTAGCGACCCCTACAATGAGCAGTTCTTC. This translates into CASSLRTSDPYNEQFF.

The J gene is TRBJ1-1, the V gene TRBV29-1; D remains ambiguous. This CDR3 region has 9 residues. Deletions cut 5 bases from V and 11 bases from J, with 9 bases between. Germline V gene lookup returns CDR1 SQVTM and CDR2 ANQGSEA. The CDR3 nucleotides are TGCAGCGTTATCCCCGGGGCTTTCTTT. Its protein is CSVIPGAFF.

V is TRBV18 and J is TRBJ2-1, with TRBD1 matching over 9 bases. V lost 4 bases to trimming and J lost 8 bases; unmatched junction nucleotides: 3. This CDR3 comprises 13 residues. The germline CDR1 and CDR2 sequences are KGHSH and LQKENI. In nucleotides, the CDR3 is TGTGCCAGCTCACGTACAGGGGGCCATGAGCAGTTCTTC. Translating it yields CASSRTGGHEQFF.

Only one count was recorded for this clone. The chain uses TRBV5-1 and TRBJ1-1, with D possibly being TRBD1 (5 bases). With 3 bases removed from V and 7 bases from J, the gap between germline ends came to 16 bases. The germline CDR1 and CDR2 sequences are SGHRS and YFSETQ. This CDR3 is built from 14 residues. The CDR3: CASSSVPPGREAFF. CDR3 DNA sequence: TGCGCCAGCAGCTCCGTCCCTCCGGGACGTGAAGCTTTCTTT.

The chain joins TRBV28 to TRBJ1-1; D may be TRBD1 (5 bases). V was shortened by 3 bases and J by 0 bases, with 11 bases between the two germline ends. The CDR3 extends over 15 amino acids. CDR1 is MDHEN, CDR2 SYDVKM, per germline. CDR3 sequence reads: CASSFTRGMNTEAFF. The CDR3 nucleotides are TGTGCCAGCAGTTTCACGAGGGGTATGAACACTGAAGCTTTCTTT. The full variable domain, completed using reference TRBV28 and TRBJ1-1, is DVKVTQSSRYLVKRTGEKVFLECVQDMDHENMFWYRQDPGLGLRLIYFSYDVKMKEKGDIPEGYSVSREKKERFSLILESASTNQTSMYLCASSFTRGMNTEAFFGQGTRLTVV.

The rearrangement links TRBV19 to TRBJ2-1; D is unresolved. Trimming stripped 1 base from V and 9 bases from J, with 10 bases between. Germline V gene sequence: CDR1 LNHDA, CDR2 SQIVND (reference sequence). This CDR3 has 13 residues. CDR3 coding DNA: TGTGCCAGTAGTATAGTTAGTTCTAGTGAGCAGTTCTTC. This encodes CASSIVSSSEQFF.